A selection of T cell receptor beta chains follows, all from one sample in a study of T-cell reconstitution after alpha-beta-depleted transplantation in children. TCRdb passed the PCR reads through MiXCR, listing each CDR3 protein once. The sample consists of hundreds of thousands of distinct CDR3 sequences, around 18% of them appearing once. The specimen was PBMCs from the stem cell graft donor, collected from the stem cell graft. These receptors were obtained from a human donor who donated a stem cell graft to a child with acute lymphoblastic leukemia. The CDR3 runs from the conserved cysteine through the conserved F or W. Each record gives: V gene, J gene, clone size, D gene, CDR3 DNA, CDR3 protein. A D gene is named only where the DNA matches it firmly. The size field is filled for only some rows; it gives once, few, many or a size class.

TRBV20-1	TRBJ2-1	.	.	TGCAGTGCTAGGTTACGGGGCTCCTACAATGAGCAGTTCTTC	CSARLRGSYNEQFF
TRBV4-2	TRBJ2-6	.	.	TGTGCCAGCAGCTTCCGGCTCCTATCTATCTCTGGGGCCAACGTCCTGACTTTC	CASSFRLLSISGANVLTF
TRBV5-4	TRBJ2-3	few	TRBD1	TGTGCCAGCAGCTTTGGGGACAGGGGCGGCACAGATACGCAGTATTTT	CASSFGDRGGTDTQYF
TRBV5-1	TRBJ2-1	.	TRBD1	TGCGCCAGCAGCTTGGCCGAGACAGGGTATCTCGTGGAAAATGAGCAGTTCTTC	CASSLAETGYLVENEQFF
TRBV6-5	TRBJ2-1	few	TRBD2	TGTGCCAGCAGTTCCTCGGGACTAGCATCTTACAATGAGCAGTTCTTC	CASSSSGLASYNEQFF
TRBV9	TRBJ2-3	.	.	TGTGCCAGCAGCGTATCCTTCGGAGTGGGTGGTACGCAGTATTTT	CASSVSFGVGGTQYF
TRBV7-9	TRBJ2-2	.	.	TGTGCCAGCAGCTTAAATACCTTGGGGGAGCTGTTTTTT	CASSLNTLGELFF
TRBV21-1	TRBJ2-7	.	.	TGTGCCAGCAGCGACCCACGCAGGGGGGACTCCTACGAGCAGTACTTC	CASSDPRRGDSYEQYF
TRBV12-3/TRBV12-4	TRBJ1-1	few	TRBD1	TGTGCCAGCAGTTTTACAGGGGGGAACACTGAAGCTTTCTTT	CASSFTGGNTEAFF
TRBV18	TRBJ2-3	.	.	TGTGCCAGCTCACCGCTACAGGGAGAGGCAGATACGCAGTATTTT	CASSPLQGEADTQYF
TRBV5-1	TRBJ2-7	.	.	TGCGCCAGCAGCTTGGTGTTAGGGGCCTACGAGCAGTACTTC	CASSLVLGAYEQYF
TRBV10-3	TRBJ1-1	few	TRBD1	TGTGCCATCAGGAGACAGGGGAACACTGAAGCTTTCTTT	CAIRRQGNTEAFF
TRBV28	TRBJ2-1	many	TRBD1	TGTGCCAGCAGTACAGGGGGTACAGGTGAGCAGTTCTTC	CASSTGGTGEQFF
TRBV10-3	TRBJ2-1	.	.	TGTGCCACCATGGGCCTCAACAATGAGCAGTTCTTC	CATMGLNNEQFF
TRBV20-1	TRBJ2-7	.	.	TGCAGTGCTAGGGGCTACTACGAGCAGTACTTC	CSARGYYEQYF
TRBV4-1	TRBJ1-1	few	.	TGCGCCAGCAGCCCACGGTACGCGATGAACACTGAAGCTTTCTTT	CASSPRYAMNTEAFF
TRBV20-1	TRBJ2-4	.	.	TGCAGTGCTAGAGATCGGGAGCGGACGGGGAAAAACATTCAGTACTTC	CSARDRERTGKNIQYF
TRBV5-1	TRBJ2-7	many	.	TGCGCCAGCAGCTTGGCGGCGGACACTAGCCTCGAGCAGTACTTC	CASSLAADTSLEQYF
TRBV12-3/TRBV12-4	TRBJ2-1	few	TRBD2	TGTGCCAGCAGCCGCACCGGGACTAGGATCCACAATGAGCAGTTCTTC	CASSRTGTRIHNEQFF
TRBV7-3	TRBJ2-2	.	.	TGTGCCAGCAGGGACCCCCCCGGGGAGCTGTTTTTT	CASRDPPGELFF